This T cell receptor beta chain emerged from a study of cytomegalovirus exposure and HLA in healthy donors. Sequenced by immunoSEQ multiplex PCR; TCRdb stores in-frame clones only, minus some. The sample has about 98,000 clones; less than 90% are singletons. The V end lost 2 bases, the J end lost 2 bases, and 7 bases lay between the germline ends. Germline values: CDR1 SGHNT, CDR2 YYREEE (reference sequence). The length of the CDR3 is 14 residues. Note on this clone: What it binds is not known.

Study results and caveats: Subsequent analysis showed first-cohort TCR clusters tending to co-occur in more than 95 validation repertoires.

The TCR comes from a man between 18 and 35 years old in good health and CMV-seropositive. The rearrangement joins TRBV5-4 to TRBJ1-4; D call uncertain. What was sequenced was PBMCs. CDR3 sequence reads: CASSFAGTNEKLFF. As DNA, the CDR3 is TGTGCCAGCAGCTTCGCGGGCACTAATGAAAAACTGTTTTTT.